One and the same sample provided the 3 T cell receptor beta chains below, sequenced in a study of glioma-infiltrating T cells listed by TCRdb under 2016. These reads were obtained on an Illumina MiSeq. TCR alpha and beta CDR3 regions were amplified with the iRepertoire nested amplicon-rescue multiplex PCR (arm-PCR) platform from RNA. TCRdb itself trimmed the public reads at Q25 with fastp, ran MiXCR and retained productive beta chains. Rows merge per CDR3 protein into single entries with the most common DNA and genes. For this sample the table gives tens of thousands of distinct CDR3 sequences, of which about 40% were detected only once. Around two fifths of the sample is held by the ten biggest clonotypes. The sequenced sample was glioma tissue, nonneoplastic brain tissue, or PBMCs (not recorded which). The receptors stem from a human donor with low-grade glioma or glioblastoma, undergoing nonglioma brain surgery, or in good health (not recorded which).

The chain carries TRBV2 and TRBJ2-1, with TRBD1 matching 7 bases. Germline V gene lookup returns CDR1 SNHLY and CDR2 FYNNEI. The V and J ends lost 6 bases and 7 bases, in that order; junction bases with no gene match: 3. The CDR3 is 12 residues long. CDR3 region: CASRWGQNEQFF. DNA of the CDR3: TGTGCCAGCAGATGGGGACAGAATGAGCAGTTCTTC.

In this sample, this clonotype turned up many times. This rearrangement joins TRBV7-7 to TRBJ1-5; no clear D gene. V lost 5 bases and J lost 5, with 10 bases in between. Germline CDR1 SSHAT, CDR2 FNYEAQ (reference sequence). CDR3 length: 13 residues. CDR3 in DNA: TGTGCCAGCAGCGTAATCAAGGATCAGCCCCAGCATTTT. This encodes CASSVIKDQPQHF.

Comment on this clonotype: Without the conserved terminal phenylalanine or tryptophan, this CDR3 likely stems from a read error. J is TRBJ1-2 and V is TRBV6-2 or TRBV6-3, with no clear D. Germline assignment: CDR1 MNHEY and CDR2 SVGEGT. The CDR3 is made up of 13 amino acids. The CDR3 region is CASSKGRSYDYTS. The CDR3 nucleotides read TGTGCCAGCAGTAAGGGCAGAAGCTATGACTACACCTCC.